The 20 T cell receptor beta chains given below trace back to one sample, sequenced in a study of long-term antiretroviral therapy in people with HIV. Sequencing used immunoSEQ v3.0 at survey level. Some clones are missing from TCRdb's copy, which holds only in-frame ones; the method was immunoSEQ multiplex PCR. The sample has tens of thousands of clones, about 80% seen once. The sample here was unsorted PBMCs, taken 0.3 years after starting antiretroviral therapy. The source is a man aged 40-49 years with HIV.

CDR3 in amino acids: CASSLGSLANYGYTF. CDR3 nucleotide sequence: TGCGCCAGCAGCCTTGGTTCGTTAGCTAACTATGGCTACACCTTC. The chain links TRBV4-3 to TRBJ1-2; no definite D call. The CDR3 totals 15 residues. Germline V gene lookup returns CDR1 LGHNA and CDR2 YSLEER. V gave up 4 bases and J gave up 0 bases, with 12 bases separating them.

The V and J genes are TRBV4-1 and TRBJ2-3; weak D call: TRBD2 (6 bases). CDR3 length: 18 residues. V dropped 0 bases and J dropped 0 bases, with 16 bases sitting between them. Germline CDR1 and CDR2: MGHRA and YSYEKL. CDR3 sequence: CASSQDWGAGTSTDTQYF. CDR3 in DNA: TGCGCCAGCAGCCAAGATTGGGGAGCGGGTACCAGCACAGATACGCAGTATTTT.

J is TRBJ1-1 and V is TRBV15, with 7 bases that match TRBD1. CDR1 LNHNV and CDR2 YYDKDF come from the germline V gene (reference sequence). Trimming took 3 bases from V and 0 from J; bases not matched to a gene: 13. The length of the CDR3 is 18 residues. The CDR3 DNA follows: TGTGCCACCAGCAGTCACCCCCTGACAGGGTCCATGAACACTGAAGCTTTCTTT. It codes for CATSSHPLTGSMNTEAFF.

The chain links TRBV5-8 to TRBJ2-7; D might be TRBD2 (6 bases). Trimming took 4 bases from V and 3 from J, leaving 17 bases between them. CDR3 length: 15 amino acids. Germline CDR1 is SGHTS and CDR2 is YDEGEE. The CDR3 nucleotides read TGTGCCAGCAGCCAGAATGTACTAGCTGGCTACGAGCAGTACTTC. Amino acids: CASSQNVLAGYEQYF.

This clone was recorded a few times. The CDR3 nucleotides are TGTGCCAGTAGTATGGGGACACTCCGGGAGCAGTACTTC. This translates into CASSMGTLREQYF. The chain couples TRBV19 to TRBJ2-7; perhaps TRBD1 as D (6 bases). Per germline, CDR1 LNHDA and CDR2 SQIVND (reference sequence). V was trimmed by 3 bases and J by 7 bases, leaving 13 bases between them. The CDR3 is 13 amino acids.

By sample share, this clone is medium-sized. The chain carries TRBV7-2 and TRBJ2-7; 7 bases match TRBD2. Germline loops: CDR1 SGHTA, CDR2 FQGNSA. The CDR3 totals 15 residues. The trim removed 5 bases at V and 3 bases at J, leaving 10 bases unmatched. The CDR3 loop is CASSLQGGGFYEQYF. The CDR3 DNA reads TGTGCCAGCAGCCTTCAGGGCGGGGGTTTCTACGAGCAGTACTTC.

V gene TRBV5-1 combines with J gene TRBJ2-3; no clear D. The germline V gene has CDR1 SGHRS and CDR2 YFSETQ. V gave up 0 bases and J gave up 1 base, with 6 bases separating them. The CDR3 has 14 amino acids. The CDR3 protein is CASSLEARTDTQYF. The CDR3 nucleotides are TGCGCCAGCAGCTTGGAGGCCCGCACAGATACGCAGTATTTT.

For this clone: Relative to the germline gene, one junction end is altered; a read error may explain this. This rearrangement joins TRBV6-7 to TRBJ2-2, with D perhaps TRBD2 (5 bases). TRBV6-7 is annotated as an ORF whose role is uncertain. The CDR3 spans 16 residues. The DNA for the CDR3 is TGTGCCAGCCTCTTCGAGCACGGACTGAACGCCGGGGAGCTGTTTTTT. This sequence encodes CASLFEHGLNAGELFF.

The J gene is TRBJ2-1, the V gene TRBV9; D uncertain. Trimming shortened V by 4 bases and J by 10 bases, and 18 bases separated the two germline ends. Germline V gives CDR1 SGDLS, CDR2 YYNGEE. This CDR3 is built from 14 residues. In DNA, the CDR3 is TGTGCCAGCAGCCCCAGACCTTCTTTGGGAGAGCAGTTCTTC. Protein product: CASSPRPSLGEQFF.

The DNA of the CDR3 is TGTGCCAGCGCCCCCTCCCCGGCGAACACCGGGGAGCTGTTTTTT. This translates into CASAPSPANTGELFF. The V and J genes are TRBV6-5 and TRBJ2-2; D gene uncertain. The CDR3 covers 15 residues. Trimming stripped 8 bases from V and 0 bases from J, with 13 bases between. Looked up from germline, CDR1 is MNHEY and CDR2 is SVGAGI.

V usage is TRBV18 and J usage is TRBJ1-1, with D possibly being TRBD1 (6 bases). The V and J ends lost 0 bases and 0 bases respectively, with 11 bases between them. CDR3 length: 16 residues. The germline gives CDR1 KGHSH, CDR2 LQKENI. Here the CDR3 DNA reads TGTGCCAGCTCACCACCTATGACAGGACTGAACACTGAAGCTTTCTTT. Residues: CASSPPMTGLNTEAFF.

V and J are TRBV28 and TRBJ2-3; D is unclear. Trimming shortened V by 7 bases and J by 4 bases, and 18 bases separated the two germline ends. CDR3 length: 15 amino acids. Looked up from germline, CDR1 is MDHEN and CDR2 is SYDVKM. CDR3 DNA: TGTGCCAGCACCGAGGACGGAGCGTATGCAGATACGCAGTATTTT. It translates to CASTEDGAYADTQYF.

The rearrangement uses TRBV28 and TRBJ2-3; 9 bases match TRBD2. CDR1 and CDR2 (germline): MDHEN, SYDVKM. The length of the CDR3 is 15 residues. The J segment lost 5 bases and the V segment lost 5 bases, leaving 8 bases of the junction unmatched. The chain's CDR3 is CASSPRTSAKDTQYF. CDR3 in DNA: TGTGCCAGCAGTCCCCGGACTAGCGCAAAAGATACGCAGTATTTT.

The chain recombines TRBV7-2 with TRBJ2-2, with 13 bases identical to TRBD2. Germline V CDR1 and CDR2: SGHTA, FQGNSA. CDR3 size: 16 residues. V shed 5 bases, J shed 7 bases, and the junction held 7 bases outside the gene matches. The CDR3 reads CASSPTSGGAIGELFF. The CDR3 DNA follows: TGTGCCAGCAGCCCTACTAGCGGGGGGGCCATCGGGGAGCTGTTTTTT.

As DNA, the CDR3 is TGTGCCAGCAGCTTCGGACACTTATTGGGCTATGGCTACACCTTC. Translating it yields CASSFGHLLGYGYTF. The V call is TRBV5-5, the J call TRBJ1-2, with TRBD1 as a possible D gene (5 bases). The germline V gene has CDR1 SGHKS and CDR2 YYEKEE (reference sequence). Trimming took 2 bases from V and 4 from J, leaving 15 bases between them. The CDR3 runs 15 residues.

This chain uses TRBV6-6 with TRBJ2-7, with 7 nucleotides matching TRBD1. Germline values: CDR1 MNHNY, CDR2 SVGAGI (reference sequence). The CDR3 spans 14 residues. Trimming cost V 5 bases and J 2 bases; bases outside gene matches: 6. The CDR3 DNA sequence: TGTGCCAGCAGTCAACGGACAGGAACCTACGAGCAGTACTTC. It yields the protein CASSQRTGTYEQYF.

This clone has just one count. This chain joins TRBV7-9 and TRBJ2-5; 8 nucleotides align to TRBD1. Germline lookup yields CDR1 SEHNR and CDR2 FQNEAQ (reference sequence). Trimming at V came to 5 bases and at J to 5 bases, leaving 7 bases not matched to a gene. The CDR3 has 14 amino acids. The CDR3 DNA reads as TGTGCCAGCAGCCCTCAGGGGGCGCGGGAGACCCAGTACTTC. Translation gives CASSPQGARETQYF. The full variable domain, rest sourced from reference TRBV7-9 and TRBJ2-5, is DTGVSQNPRHKITKRGQNVTFRCDPISEHNRLYWYRQTLGQGPEFLTYFQNEAQLEKSRLLSDRFSAERPKGSFSTLEIQRTEQGDSAMYLCASSPQGARETQYFGPGTRLLVL.

The V call is TRBV28, the J call TRBJ2-7, with 8 positions matching TRBD2. Germline trimming cut 2 bases from V and 5 bases from J; bases unmatched to any gene: 5. The CDR3 contains 14 residues. Per germline, CDR1 MDHEN and CDR2 SYDVKM. In DNA form, the CDR3 reads TGTGCCAGCAGTTTAGGGACTAGTAACGACGAGCAGTACTTC. Translated, it gives CASSLGTSNDEQYF.

This clone was counted a single time. The chain has TRBV2 and TRBJ2-7; possible D gene TRBD1, 5 bases. The germline V and J ends were trimmed by 8 bases and 2 bases, with 16 bases remaining between them. CDR1 and CDR2 from the germline V gene are SNHLY and FYNNEI. The CDR3 is made up of 14 amino acids. The CDR3 loop is CASVTGASTYEQYF. The DNA for the CDR3 is TGTGCCAGCGTCACAGGAGCCTCCACCTACGAGCAGTACTTC.

There are a few counts of this clone. This chain links TRBV18 with TRBJ1-1; D is undetermined. CDR3 length: 14 residues. Trimming stripped 2 bases from V and 14 bases from J, with 21 bases between. Germline-derived CDR1 and CDR2 are KGHSH and LQKENI. CDR3 sequence: CASSPETQLAFRFF. The CDR3 DNA reads as TGTGCCAGCTCACCAGAAACCCAGCTTGCCTTTAGGTTCTTT.